One sample yielded the 24 T cell receptor beta chains listed below, sequenced in a study of T cell changes during pregnancy in multiple sclerosis. Profiled with immunoSEQ multiplex PCR; TCRdb holds only in-frame clones, not every one. The table has tens of thousands of clones, 90% seen once. This sample comprised peripheral blood, obtained in the third trimester of pregnancy. These receptors were obtained from a female donor with multiple sclerosis, enrolled in a pregnancy study.

CDR3 DNA: TGTGCCAGCTCACCAACTGCTATCTACGAGCAGTACTTC. Encoded protein: CASSPTAIYEQYF. The chain links TRBV18 to TRBJ2-7; D unresolved. The V end was cut by 2 bases, the J end by 3 bases, with 8 bases between. The CDR3 runs to 13 residues. Looked up from germline, CDR1 is KGHSH and CDR2 is LQKENI.

This sequence joins TRBV4-3 and TRBJ2-2; 14 bases are shared with TRBD2. The V and J ends lost 4 bases and 4 bases, in that order; junction bases with no gene match: 11. CDR1 LGHNA and CDR2 YSLEER come from the germline V gene. There are 19 residues in the CDR3. CDR3 DNA: TGCGCCAGCAGCCGGAGACTAGCGGGGGGGCCAAGCGGCACCGGGGAGCTGTTTTTT. It is translated as CASSRRLAGGPSGTGELFF.

The J gene is TRBJ1-6, the V gene TRBV7-9, with TRBD1 as a possible D gene (6 bases). The CDR3 consists of 15 residues. Deletions cut 1 base from V and 9 bases from J, with 13 bases between. Germline V CDR1 and CDR2: SEHNR, FQNEAQ (reference sequence). The CDR3 loop reads CASSLDTGSSSPLHF. The CDR3 DNA is TGTGCCAGCAGCTTAGATACAGGGAGCAGTTCACCCCTCCACTTT.

The rearrangement uses TRBV5-3 and TRBJ1-5; D unresolved. TRBV5-3 is assigned to the ORF class and has an uncertain function. Trimming took 4 bases from V and 13 from J, leaving 21 bases between them. The CDR3 is made up of 14 amino acids. CDR3 in amino acids: CARSPAGRPSPQHF. In nucleotides, the CDR3 is TGTGCCAGAAGCCCGGCGGGCAGGCCGAGCCCACAGCATTTT.

This chain uses TRBV6-5 with TRBJ1-2, with 10 bases matching TRBD1. Germline V gene data show CDR1 as MNHEY and CDR2 as SVGAGI. V shed 5 bases and J 6 bases; nucleotides not matched to a gene: 6. This CDR3 has 14 amino acids. CDR3 sequence (DNA): TGTGCCAGCAGTCGAGAGACAGGGGGCCATGGCTACACCTTC. Translating it yields CASSRETGGHGYTF.

This chain joins TRBV2 and TRBJ1-5, with D perhaps matching TRBD1 (5 bases). Germline CDR1 and CDR2: SNHLY and FYNNEI. V was clipped by 0 bases and J by 7 bases, with 16 bases between them. The CDR3 runs to 16 residues. The CDR3 DNA is TGTGCCAGCAGTGAAGCGTGGGGGGGTTCGGAGCAGCCCCAGCATTTT. This translates into CASSEAWGGSEQPQHF.

CDR3 amino acids: CASTTDTNYGYTF. In DNA form, the CDR3 reads TGTGCCAGTACCACGGACACGAACTATGGCTACACCTTC. The chain joins TRBV18 to TRBJ1-2; tentative D call: TRBD1 (5 bases). Looked up from germline, CDR1 is KGHSH and CDR2 is LQKENI. With 9 bases removed from V and 2 bases from J, the gap between germline ends came to 13 bases. This CDR3 is 13 amino acids long.

The V and J genes are TRBV30 and TRBJ2-3, with a possible D match to TRBD1 (5 bases). The CDR3 has 13 amino acids. Trimming left V 3 bases short and J 9 bases short, with 16 bases between. Germline CDR1 and CDR2: GTSNPN and SVGIG (reference sequence). The CDR3 bases are TGTGCCTGGAGCGACATAACCCCAGGGACGCAGTATTTT. Amino acids: CAWSDITPGTQYF.

This clone appeared once. The V gene is TRBV6-5, the J gene TRBJ2-7; possibly TRBD1 for D (6 bases). Germline CDR1 MNHEY, CDR2 SVGAGI. The V gene lost 6 bases and the J gene lost 1 base, with 13 bases spanning the gap. The CDR3 contains 14 residues. DNA for the CDR3: TGTGCCAGCAGCCTGGACAGTGGATCCTACGAGCAGTACTTC. It encodes CASSLDSGSYEQYF.

This chain connects TRBV6-5 to TRBJ2-3; 9 nucleotides align to TRBD1. V was clipped by 6 bases and J by 1 base; unmatched bases: 5. CDR1 and CDR2 (germline): MNHEY, SVGAGI. The CDR3 sequence is 15 residues long. CDR3 protein: CASRLRTGGTDTQYF. CDR3 sequence (DNA): TGTGCCAGCAGACTCCGGACAGGGGGCACAGATACGCAGTATTTT.

The V gene is TRBV6-5, the J gene TRBJ1-5; D is unclear. The CDR3 is made up of 13 amino acids. Deletions cut 6 bases from V and 3 bases from J, with 9 bases between. The V gene's germline CDR1 is MNHEY and CDR2 SVGAGI. CDR3 nucleotide sequence: TGTGCCAGCAGGAACAGTCTCAATCAGCCCCAGCATTTT. Protein sequence: CASRNSLNQPQHF.

V gene TRBV13 combines with J gene TRBJ1-5; tentative D call: TRBD1 (6 bases). Germline V gives CDR1 PRHDT, CDR2 FYEKMQ (reference sequence). The CDR3 length is 15 residues. Trimming cost V 6 bases and J 5 bases, with 17 bases left between them. The CDR3 region is CASSYAGTLDQPQHF. In nucleotides, the CDR3 is TGTGCCAGCAGTTACGCCGGGACACTTGATCAGCCCCAGCATTTT.

This chain uses TRBV30 with TRBJ2-1; 13 nucleotides line up with TRBD2. Germline trimming cut 7 bases from V and 15 bases from J; bases unmatched to any gene: 15. The CDR3 is made up of 14 amino acids. The germline CDR1 and CDR2 sequences are GTSNPN and SVGIG (reference sequence). CDR3 protein: CASRQTSGGTSTFF. The CDR3 nucleotides are TGTGCCTCGCGCCAGACTAGCGGGGGGACGAGCACGTTCTTC.

V and J are TRBV9 and TRBJ1-2; 7 bases are a match to TRBD1. J gave up 4 bases and V 0 bases, and 6 bases lay outside the gene matches. Germline CDR1 SGDLS, CDR2 YYNGEE. The CDR3 covers 15 residues. The CDR3 sequence is CASSVATGDSYGYTF. The CDR3 nucleotides are TGTGCCAGCAGCGTAGCTACGGGGGACAGCTATGGCTACACCTTC.

The chain joins TRBV29-1 to TRBJ1-2, with D uncertain. The V gene's germline CDR1 is SQVTM and CDR2 ANQGSEA. Between the trimmed V and J ends, which lost 2 bases and 0 bases, there was a span of 4 bases. The CDR3 covers 12 residues. The CDR3 here is CSVEPSNYGYTF. As DNA, the CDR3 is TGCAGCGTTGAACCTTCTAACTATGGCTACACCTTC. The full variable domain, in which reference TRBV29-1 and TRBJ1-2 provide the parts outside the CDR3, is SAVISQKPSRDICQRGTSLTIQCQVDSQVTMMFWYRQQPGQSLTLIATANQGSEATYESGFVIDKFPISRPNLTFSTLTVSNMSPEDSSIYLCSVEPSNYGYTFGSGTRLTVV.

The CDR3 spells CASSPPGTLNTGELFF. CDR3 in DNA: TGTGCCAGCAGCCCTCCCGGGACACTGAACACCGGGGAGCTGTTTTTT. This chain uses TRBV7-2 with TRBJ2-2; D is perhaps TRBD1 (6 bases). CDR1 is SGHTA and CDR2 is FQGNSA in the germline V gene. The CDR3 covers 16 residues. V lost 5 bases to trimming and J lost 1 base, with 14 bases between them.

V usage is TRBV19 and J usage is TRBJ2-7; TRBD1 is a possible D gene (6 bases). The CDR3 has 15 amino acids. Per the germline V gene, CDR1 is LNHDA and CDR2 is SQIVND (reference sequence). Trimming cost V 9 bases and J 2 bases, with 20 bases left between them. CDR3: CASNDRATGPYEQYF. The CDR3 DNA sequence: TGTGCCAGCAACGACCGGGCTACAGGGCCCTACGAGCAGTACTTC.

The V gene is TRBV30, the J gene TRBJ2-3; no definite D call. CDR3 size: 15 residues. From germline, CDR1 is GTSNPN and CDR2 SVGIG (reference sequence). The V gene lost 0 bases and the J gene lost 1 base, with 11 bases spanning the gap. CDR3 sequence: CAWSVGSLGTDTQYF. In DNA form, the CDR3 reads TGTGCCTGGAGTGTAGGCAGTCTAGGCACAGATACGCAGTATTTT.

A remark on this clone: The same CDR3 also results from other DNA sequences found in this sample. J is TRBJ2-5 and V is TRBV11-2, with 9 nucleotides matching TRBD1. The germline V gene encodes CDR1 SGHAT and CDR2 FQNNGV. The CDR3 spans 14 residues. Trimming at V came to 4 bases and at J to 5 bases, leaving 5 bases not matched to a gene. As DNA, the CDR3 is TGTGCCAGCAGCTGGGGACAGGGCTGGGAGACCCAGTACTTC. This encodes CASSWGQGWETQYF. The variable domain in full, completed from reference TRBV11-2 and TRBJ2-5, reads EAGVAQSPRYKIIEKRQSVAFWCNPISGHATLYWYQQILGQGPKLLIQFQNNGVVDDSQLPKDRFSAERLKGVDSTLKIQPAKLEDSAVYLCASSWGQGWETQYFGPGTRLLVL.

The genes are TRBV6-5 and TRBJ1-1, with D uncertain. Germline values: CDR1 MNHEY, CDR2 SVGAGI. The V and J ends lost 6 bases and 1 base respectively, with 9 bases between them. CDR3 length: 13 amino acids. The CDR3 here is CASSPSGNTEAFF. CDR3 nucleotide sequence: TGTGCCAGCAGCCCCTCGGGGAACACTGAAGCTTTCTTT.

This clone occurred once. The rearrangement joins TRBV11-2 to TRBJ1-1; unclear D gene. Germline assignment: CDR1 SGHAT and CDR2 FQNNGV. V was cut by 0 bases and J by 5 bases, with 19 bases left in between. The CDR3 is 17 amino acids. The CDR3 is CASSLDRYQAMRTEAFF. CDR3 nucleotides: TGTGCCAGCAGCTTAGATCGATACCAGGCGATGAGAACTGAAGCTTTCTTT.

The chain joins TRBV20-1 to TRBJ2-1; D is uncertain. The V and J ends lost 0 bases and 8 bases respectively, with 5 bases between them. CDR3 length equals 11 residues. Germline CDR1 DFQATT, CDR2 SNEGSKA (reference sequence). The CDR3 loop is CSARDRDEQFF. The CDR3 DNA is TGCAGTGCTAGAGATCGGGATGAGCAGTTCTTC.

The chain joins TRBV27 to TRBJ2-7; TRBD2 might be the D (6 bases). The germline V gene has CDR1 MNHEY and CDR2 SMNVEV (reference sequence). CDR3 length: 14 amino acids. Deletions cut 3 bases from V and 1 base from J, with 10 bases between. In DNA, the CDR3 is TGTGCCAGCAGTTTGATGGAGGGTTCCTACGAGCAGTACTTC. Protein: CASSLMEGSYEQYF.

The chain uses TRBV7-9 and TRBJ2-4, with D perhaps matching TRBD2 (5 bases). Trimming took 5 bases from V and 4 from J, leaving 18 bases between them. CDR1 and CDR2 from the germline V gene are SEHNR and FQNEAQ (reference sequence). This CDR3 has 16 residues. The CDR3 spells CASSASGSDEKNIQYF. CDR3 sequence (DNA): TGTGCCAGCAGCGCATCGGGGTCTGATGAGAAAAACATTCAGTACTTC. Complete variable domain (other parts from reference TRBV7-9 and TRBJ2-4): DTGVSQNPRHKITKRGQNVTFRCDPISEHNRLYWYRQTLGQGPEFLTYFQNEAQLEKSRLLSDRFSAERPKGSFSTLEIQRTEQGDSAMYLCASSASGSDEKNIQYFGAGTRLSVL.